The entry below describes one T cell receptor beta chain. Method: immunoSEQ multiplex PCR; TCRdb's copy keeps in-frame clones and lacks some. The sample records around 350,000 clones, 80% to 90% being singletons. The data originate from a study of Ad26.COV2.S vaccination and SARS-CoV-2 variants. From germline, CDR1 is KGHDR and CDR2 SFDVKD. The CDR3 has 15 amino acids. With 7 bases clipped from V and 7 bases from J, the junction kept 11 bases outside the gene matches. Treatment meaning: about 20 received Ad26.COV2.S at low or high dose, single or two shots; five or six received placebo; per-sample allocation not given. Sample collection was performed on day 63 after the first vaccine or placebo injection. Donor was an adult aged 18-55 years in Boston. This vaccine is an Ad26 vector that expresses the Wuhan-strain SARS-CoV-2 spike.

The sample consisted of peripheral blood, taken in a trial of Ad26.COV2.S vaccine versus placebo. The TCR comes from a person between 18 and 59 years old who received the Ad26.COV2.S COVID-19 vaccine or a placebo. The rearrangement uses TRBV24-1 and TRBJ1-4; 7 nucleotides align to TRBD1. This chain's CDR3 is CATSSTGEGSEKLFF. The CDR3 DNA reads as TGTGCCACCAGCTCAACAGGGGAGGGAAGTGAAAAACTGTTTTTT.